This T cell receptor (beta chain) stems from a study of blood T cell repertoires in COVID-19. Study-level background: The study drew acute and convalescent COVID-19 samples from the United States, Italy and Spain.

Assay used: immunoSEQ multiplex PCR; TCRdb lists only in-frame clones, some missing. The data hold 400,000 or so clones, with around nine tenths observed a single time. V lost 5 bases and J lost 0, with 13 bases in between. CDR3 length equals 16 residues. Germline V gene data show CDR1 as MNHEY and CDR2 as SMNVEV (reference sequence). The gene calls are TRBV27 and TRBJ1-4; D is possibly TRBD1 (5 bases). Source material: peripheral blood. The receptor was derived from a human donor in a cohort sampled during active COVID-19. The CDR3 is CASSPRQRATNEKLFF. The CDR3 bases are TGTGCCAGCAGTCCGCGACAGAGAGCAACTAATGAAAAACTGTTTTTT.